The rows below give T cell receptor beta chains drawn from one sample of a study of Ad26.COV2.S vaccination and SARS-CoV-2 variants. The protocol was immunoSEQ multiplex PCR, while the TCRdb copy is restricted to in-frame clones and leaves out a portion. Of around 400,000 clones listed, about 91% are singletons. This specimen was peripheral blood, taken in a trial of Ad26.COV2.S vaccine versus placebo. These TCRs come from a person aged 18-60 years who received the Ad26.COV2.S COVID-19 vaccine or a placebo. CDR3s include the opening cysteine and the closing phenylalanine or tryptophan. The order of the fields is clone size, V gene, J gene, D gene, CDR3 DNA, CDR3 protein. A D gene is named only where the DNA matches it firmly. Clone size is stated in some rows and not others, as once, few, many or a class when expanded.

.	TRBV6-8	TRBJ2-7	.	TGTGCCAGCAGTTCCGTCTTGGGAGCGACGGGGTACGAGCAGTACTTC	CASSSVLGATGYEQYF
few	TRBV11-1	TRBJ2-7	TRBD1	TGTGCCAGCAGCGCGACAGGGGAACCATCCTACGAGCAGTACTTC	CASSATGEPSYEQYF
.	TRBV11-2	TRBJ1-1	.	TGTGCCAGCAGCTTAGATTGGCTTCGGGCCTCTGAAGCTTTCTTT	CASSLDWLRASEAFF
.	TRBV3-1/TRBV3-2	TRBJ1-2	TRBD1	TGTGCCAGCAGCCCGGGCAGGGGGTCATGGCGCTACACCTTC	CASSPGRGSWRYTF
.	TRBV18	TRBJ2-3	.	TGTGCCAGCTCACCAAGCACGGATACGCAGTATTTT	CASSPSTDTQYF
.	TRBV28	TRBJ1-2	.	TGTGCCAGTTTACAGGGATTAGGCTATGGCTACACCTTC	CASLQGLGYGYTF
.	TRBV28	TRBJ2-1	TRBD2	TGTGCCAGCAGTTCCGGGACTATCCAATACAATGAGCAGTTCTTC	CASSSGTIQYNEQFF
.	TRBV11-3	TRBJ2-5	.	TGTGCCAGCAGCTTAGTCAGCCAAGAGACCCAGTACTTC	CASSLVSQETQYF
.	TRBV7-2	TRBJ2-3	.	TGTGCCAGCAGCTCGCTAGGTGCAGATACGCAGTATTTT	CASSSLGADTQYF
.	TRBV7-9	TRBJ1-4	.	TGTGCCAGCAGCCTGCCAGTAACTAATGAAAAACTGTTTTTT	CASSLPVTNEKLFF
.	TRBV28	TRBJ2-7	TRBD2	TGTGCCAGCCACCCTCCCGGGGGGGGTGTCGAGCAGTACTTC	CASHPPGGGVEQYF
.	TRBV24-1	TRBJ2-1	TRBD1	TGTGCCACCAGTGATTTGCGGGACAGGGGCTTCAAGGATGAGCAGTTCTTC	CATSDLRDRGFKDEQFF
.	TRBV2	TRBJ2-3	TRBD2	TGTGCCAGCAGGAGAAGGACTAGCGCCAGCACAGATACGCAGTATTTT	CASRRRTSASTDTQYF
.	TRBV6-5	TRBJ2-3	TRBD1	TGTGCCAGCAGTTACTTTGGGACAGGGGGCACAGATACGCAGTATTTT	CASSYFGTGGTDTQYF
.	TRBV11-1	TRBJ1-1	.	TGTGCCAGCAGCGGGGTTGATCGAACTGAAGCTTTCTTT	CASSGVDRTEAFF
.	TRBV30	TRBJ2-1	.	TGTGCCTGGAGTGTACTACCCGACCCCGAGGTCCACAATGAGCAGTTCTTC	CAWSVLPDPEVHNEQFF
few	TRBV7-2	TRBJ2-3	TRBD2	TGTGCCAGCAGCCCGAGCGGGAGTGTCACAGATACGCAGTATTTT	CASSPSGSVTDTQYF
few	TRBV12-3/TRBV12-4	TRBJ1-6	.	TGTGCCAGCAGTTTAGGAGGAGGGCGCCTCCTCCACTTT	CASSLGGGRLLHF